Sequencing of this T cell receptor beta chain was carried out in a study of CD4 T cells in relation to SARS-CoV-2 and coronaviruses. Repertoires were generated with immunoSEQ multiplex PCR, while TCRdb's copy carries only in-frame clones and drops some. The repertoire holds some 45,000 clones, with 82% as singletons. With V trimmed by 5 bases and J by 1 base, 3 bases remained unmatched. The CDR3 spans 14 residues. In germline, CDR1 is MDHEN, CDR2 SYDVKM. A remark on this clone: Its antigen remains unidentified.

The chain uses TRBV28 and TRBJ2-5, with 8 bases lining up with TRBD1. Sequencing input: naive CD4+ T cells from PBMCs, cultured in vitro. Subset given: naive CD4+ T cells isolated by negative enrichment. The TCR comes from an adult with COVID-19. CDR3 nucleotides: TGTGCCAGCAGTACGACAGGGGCCCAAGAGACCCAGTACTTC. Its translation: CASSTTGAQETQYF.